Listed below are T cell receptor beta chains from one sample, sequenced in a study of control samples from healthy donors and cancer patients. Sequencing was performed with immunoSEQ multiplex PCR; in TCRdb, only in-frame clones are kept and a portion is missing. Of tens of thousands of clones in the sample, 89% were seen once. Material: PBMCs. These receptors came from a man aged 40-49 years with colorectal cancer. The CDR3 runs from the conserved cysteine through the conserved F or W. Fields, in order: D gene, J gene, clone size, V gene, CDR3 DNA, CDR3 protein. D genes are given only for firm matches. Clone size is given for some rows only: seen once, a few or many times, or a class if the clone is expanded.

d_gene: -
j_gene: TRBJ2-7
abundance: -
v_gene: TRBV20-1
CDR3nt: TGCAGTGCTACTGATGGACGGACCTACGAGCAGTACTTC
CDR3aa: CSATDGRTYEQYF

d_gene: TRBD2
j_gene: TRBJ2-1
abundance: -
v_gene: TRBV28
CDR3nt: TGTGCCAGCAGTTGGACTAGCGGGAGGAATAATGAGCAGTTCTTC
CDR3aa: CASSWTSGRNNEQFF

d_gene: -
j_gene: TRBJ2-3
abundance: -
v_gene: TRBV10-3
CDR3nt: TGTGCCATCAGTGAGTCGTTTGAGGGCACAGATACGCAGTATTTT
CDR3aa: CAISESFEGTDTQYF

d_gene: -
j_gene: TRBJ2-4
abundance: -
v_gene: TRBV28
CDR3nt: TGTGCCACCAAAGGGAACATTCAGTACTTC
CDR3aa: CATKGNIQYF

d_gene: TRBD1
j_gene: TRBJ2-1
abundance: once
v_gene: TRBV2
CDR3nt: TGTGCCAGCAGTGAAGTCTGGGGACAGGCCGGTGAGCAGTTCTTC
CDR3aa: CASSEVWGQAGEQFF

d_gene: TRBD2
j_gene: TRBJ2-1
abundance: -
v_gene: TRBV6-2/TRBV6-3
CDR3nt: TGTGCCAGCAGTTCGACTAGCGGATCCTACAATGAGCAGTTCTTC
CDR3aa: CASSSTSGSYNEQFF

d_gene: -
j_gene: TRBJ2-1
abundance: -
v_gene: TRBV10-3
CDR3nt: TGTGCCATCAGTGCCGGGACCGGAGCATCCTACAATGAGCAGTTCTTC
CDR3aa: CAISAGTGASYNEQFF

d_gene: TRBD2
j_gene: TRBJ2-1
abundance: -
v_gene: TRBV4-2
CDR3nt: TGTGCCAGCAGCCAAGTCGCGGGAGGCACCTACAATGAGCAGTTCTTC
CDR3aa: CASSQVAGGTYNEQFF

d_gene: TRBD2
j_gene: TRBJ2-3
abundance: -
v_gene: TRBV7-9
CDR3nt: TGTGCCAGCAGCTCACTCTATGGGACTAGCGGACTAACAGATACGCAGTATTTT
CDR3aa: CASSSLYGTSGLTDTQYF

d_gene: TRBD2
j_gene: TRBJ2-6
abundance: once
v_gene: TRBV13
CDR3nt: TGTGCCACTCTCAGGCGGGGGGCGGAAGGGGCCAACGTCCTGACTTTC
CDR3aa: CATLRRGAEGANVLTF

d_gene: -
j_gene: TRBJ2-7
abundance: -
v_gene: TRBV25-1
CDR3nt: TGTGCCAGCAGTGAAAGAAGGGACGAGCAGTACTTC
CDR3aa: CASSERRDEQYF

d_gene: -
j_gene: TRBJ2-2
abundance: -
v_gene: TRBV9
CDR3nt: TGTGCCAGCAGCTCTAACACCGGGGAGCTGTTTTTT
CDR3aa: CASSSNTGELFF

d_gene: -
j_gene: TRBJ2-3
abundance: -
v_gene: TRBV3-1/TRBV3-2
CDR3nt: TGTGCCAGCAGCCGAAGATCCGCTTTCTCCGCAGATACGCAGTATTTT
CDR3aa: CASSRRSAFSADTQYF

d_gene: -
j_gene: TRBJ2-4
abundance: -
v_gene: TRBV4-1
CDR3nt: TGCGCCAGCAGCCCCCTGGGGGGAGCCAAAAACATTCAGTACTTC
CDR3aa: CASSPLGGAKNIQYF

d_gene: -
j_gene: TRBJ1-3
abundance: few
v_gene: TRBV5-6
CDR3nt: TGTGCCAGCAGCGTTCCATCCTCTGGAAACACCATATATTTT
CDR3aa: CASSVPSSGNTIYF

d_gene: -
j_gene: TRBJ1-2
abundance: -
v_gene: TRBV5-6
CDR3nt: TGTGCCAGCAGCTTACGGAGCGGCGGCTACACCTTC
CDR3aa: CASSLRSGGYTF

d_gene: TRBD1
j_gene: TRBJ2-1
abundance: few
v_gene: TRBV7-9
CDR3nt: TGTGCCAGCAGCTCAACCGACAGGGGAGAGAGCGATGAGCAGTTCTTC
CDR3aa: CASSSTDRGESDEQFF

d_gene: -
j_gene: TRBJ1-1
abundance: -
v_gene: TRBV3-1/TRBV3-2
CDR3nt: TGTGCCAGCAGCCAAGATTTCTACGGGGGCGCATCTGAAGCTTTCTTT
CDR3aa: CASSQDFYGGASEAFF

d_gene: -
j_gene: TRBJ1-1
abundance: -
v_gene: TRBV27
CDR3nt: TGTGCCAGCAAGAAATTCGACCCGAACACTGAAGCTTTCTTT
CDR3aa: CASKKFDPNTEAFF

d_gene: TRBD1
j_gene: TRBJ2-1
abundance: -
v_gene: TRBV15
CDR3nt: TGTGCCACCAGCAGAGATAAGAGGGGACAGGGGTACAATGAGCAGTTCTTC
CDR3aa: CATSRDKRGQGYNEQFF

d_gene: TRBD2
j_gene: TRBJ2-7
abundance: -
v_gene: TRBV13
CDR3nt: TGTGCCAGCAGCCGAACTAGCGGGAGTTTCGAGCAGTACTTC
CDR3aa: CASSRTSGSFEQYF

d_gene: -
j_gene: TRBJ2-3
abundance: -
v_gene: TRBV28
CDR3nt: TGTGCCAGCAGTTCCCCAGGGGTCACAGATACGCAGTATTTT
CDR3aa: CASSSPGVTDTQYF

d_gene: -
j_gene: TRBJ1-1
abundance: -
v_gene: TRBV28
CDR3nt: TGTGCCAGCAGTCCCCCGGTGAGGAACACTGAAGCTTTCTTT
CDR3aa: CASSPPVRNTEAFF

d_gene: TRBD1
j_gene: TRBJ1-1
abundance: -
v_gene: TRBV6-2/TRBV6-3
CDR3nt: TGTGCCAGCAGTTACTGGCCGGGACAGGGGGATCGGTACACTGAAGCTTTCTTT
CDR3aa: CASSYWPGQGDRYTEAFF

d_gene: -
j_gene: TRBJ2-5
abundance: -
v_gene: TRBV3-1/TRBV3-2
CDR3nt: TGTGCCAGCAGCCAAGTGGTTCCCTCGTACCAAGAGACCCAGTACTTC
CDR3aa: CASSQVVPSYQETQYF

d_gene: -
j_gene: TRBJ2-2
abundance: -
v_gene: TRBV9
CDR3nt: TGTGCCAGCAGCGTAGGGTCCCTTCCGTCGGGGGAGCTGTTTTTT
CDR3aa: CASSVGSLPSGELFF

d_gene: -
j_gene: TRBJ1-3
abundance: few
v_gene: TRBV2
CDR3nt: TGTGCCAGCAGTGGAAGGTTGAGCTCTGGAAACACCATATATTTT
CDR3aa: CASSGRLSSGNTIYF

d_gene: -
j_gene: TRBJ1-5
abundance: -
v_gene: TRBV28
CDR3nt: TGTGCCAGCAGTTTAACCCTAATCGAACAGAGCAATCAGCCCCAGCATTTT
CDR3aa: CASSLTLIEQSNQPQHF

d_gene: -
j_gene: TRBJ1-4
abundance: -
v_gene: TRBV4-1
CDR3nt: TGCGCCAGCAGCGCTTCCGCAACTAATGAAAAACTGTTTTTT
CDR3aa: CASSASATNEKLFF

d_gene: -
j_gene: TRBJ2-3
abundance: -
v_gene: TRBV28
CDR3nt: TGTGCCAGCGGCCGGGGCACAGATACGCAGTATTTT
CDR3aa: CASGRGTDTQYF

d_gene: -
j_gene: TRBJ1-1
abundance: once
v_gene: TRBV6-2/TRBV6-3
CDR3nt: TGTGCCAGCAGTTACCCCACTGAAGCTTTCTTT
CDR3aa: CASSYPTEAFF

d_gene: -
j_gene: TRBJ1-4
abundance: -
v_gene: TRBV28
CDR3nt: TGTGCCAGCAGTTTATCAGGGATGAGTGAAAAACTGTTTTTT
CDR3aa: CASSLSGMSEKLFF

d_gene: -
j_gene: TRBJ1-5
abundance: -
v_gene: TRBV27
CDR3nt: TGTGCCAGCAGTACTACAGGGCTCAACCAGCATTTT
CDR3aa: CASSTTGLNQHF

d_gene: TRBD1
j_gene: TRBJ2-2
abundance: -
v_gene: TRBV28
CDR3nt: TGTGCCAGCAGTTTAACAGCGGGACAGGGGGCGCATCTGGACACCGGGGAGCTGTTTTTT
CDR3aa: CASSLTAGQGAHLDTGELFF

d_gene: -
j_gene: TRBJ1-2
abundance: -
v_gene: TRBV28
CDR3nt: TGTGCCAGCAGTTTAGCCAGTAGCTATGGCTACACCTTC
CDR3aa: CASSLASSYGYTF

d_gene: TRBD1
j_gene: TRBJ1-1
abundance: -
v_gene: TRBV11-3
CDR3nt: TGTGCCAGCAGCCCGACAGGGGAAACTGAAGCTTTCTTT
CDR3aa: CASSPTGETEAFF

d_gene: -
j_gene: TRBJ1-5
abundance: -
v_gene: TRBV6-2/TRBV6-3
CDR3nt: TGTGCCAGCAGTGCTGGGGGCCGGAGGAGCAATCAGCCCCAGCATTTT
CDR3aa: CASSAGGRRSNQPQHF

d_gene: -
j_gene: TRBJ2-3
abundance: once
v_gene: TRBV24-1
CDR3nt: TGTGCCACCAGCCCCGGGAGTGGACGGGGAGATACGCAGTATTTT
CDR3aa: CATSPGSGRGDTQYF

d_gene: -
j_gene: TRBJ1-1
abundance: -
v_gene: TRBV5-4
CDR3nt: TGTGCCAGCAGCGCGACAGGACTGAACGCTGAAGCTTTCTTT
CDR3aa: CASSATGLNAEAFF

d_gene: -
j_gene: TRBJ1-4
abundance: once
v_gene: TRBV6-1
CDR3nt: TGTGCCAGCAGTGAAGCGCTCTTCCCCCGGAATGAAAAACTGTTTTTT
CDR3aa: CASSEALFPRNEKLFF

d_gene: -
j_gene: TRBJ1-4
abundance: -
v_gene: TRBV25-1
CDR3nt: TGTGCCATCGCCCCCCCACGGAACACAGTTGCAACTAATGAAAAACTGTTTTTT
CDR3aa: CAIAPPRNTVATNEKLFF

d_gene: -
j_gene: TRBJ1-5
abundance: once
v_gene: TRBV28
CDR3nt: TGTGCCAGCAGTTCTAGGGGGATGGGTCAGCCCCAGCATTTT
CDR3aa: CASSSRGMGQPQHF

d_gene: -
j_gene: TRBJ2-7
abundance: -
v_gene: TRBV7-2
CDR3nt: TGTGCCAGCAGCAGATCCGCCTATGAAACCTACGAGCAGTACTTC
CDR3aa: CASSRSAYETYEQYF

d_gene: TRBD1
j_gene: TRBJ2-3
abundance: -
v_gene: TRBV18
CDR3nt: TGTGCCAGCTCACCGTGGGACAGAGACACAGATACGCAGTATTTT
CDR3aa: CASSPWDRDTDTQYF

d_gene: -
j_gene: TRBJ2-5
abundance: -
v_gene: TRBV5-1
CDR3nt: TGCGCCAGCAAGGAACCGAGCTACTCGGCGCAGTACTTC
CDR3aa: CASKEPSYSAQYF

d_gene: TRBD2
j_gene: TRBJ2-1
abundance: -
v_gene: TRBV19
CDR3nt: TGTGCCAGTAGTCCCGCCGGACTAGCGGATGAGCAGTTCTTC
CDR3aa: CASSPAGLADEQFF

d_gene: -
j_gene: TRBJ2-5
abundance: -
v_gene: TRBV24-1
CDR3nt: TGTGCCACCAGTGATTTCACGACCCAGTACTTC
CDR3aa: CATSDFTTQYF

d_gene: TRBD1
j_gene: TRBJ2-7
abundance: -
v_gene: TRBV11-2
CDR3nt: TGTGCCAGCAGCTTCGGGTTGGCAGGGGGTCCCTACGAGCAGTACTTC
CDR3aa: CASSFGLAGGPYEQYF

d_gene: TRBD2
j_gene: TRBJ2-5
abundance: -
v_gene: TRBV10-1
CDR3nt: TGCGCCAGCAGTCCGGGACTAGGAGAGACCCAGTACTTC
CDR3aa: CASSPGLGETQYF

d_gene: TRBD2
j_gene: TRBJ2-1
abundance: -
v_gene: TRBV7-8
CDR3nt: TGTGCCAGCAGCACCAGACTAGCGTACAATGAGCAGTTCTTC
CDR3aa: CASSTRLAYNEQFF

d_gene: -
j_gene: TRBJ1-1
abundance: -
v_gene: TRBV11-3
CDR3nt: TGTGCCAGCAGCTTACAAAGCGCAAACACTGAAGCTTTCTTT
CDR3aa: CASSLQSANTEAFF

d_gene: -
j_gene: TRBJ2-1
abundance: -
v_gene: TRBV6-6
CDR3nt: TGTGCCAGCAGCGGCATAAGGGAAGTGGCCTACAATGAGCAGTTCTTC
CDR3aa: CASSGIREVAYNEQFF

d_gene: TRBD2
j_gene: TRBJ2-1
abundance: -
v_gene: TRBV30
CDR3nt: TGTGCCTGGAGTCGGACTAGCGGGAGGTACAATGAGCAGTTCTTC
CDR3aa: CAWSRTSGRYNEQFF

d_gene: TRBD1
j_gene: TRBJ1-5
abundance: once
v_gene: TRBV27
CDR3nt: TGTGCCAGCAGTGGGCAGGGGGCCAATCAGCCCCAGCATTTT
CDR3aa: CASSGQGANQPQHF

d_gene: TRBD1
j_gene: TRBJ2-1
abundance: -
v_gene: TRBV7-8
CDR3nt: TGTGCCAGCGTTAGGAGTGGACAGGCTTACAATGAGCAGTTCTTC
CDR3aa: CASVRSGQAYNEQFF

d_gene: -
j_gene: TRBJ1-6
abundance: -
v_gene: TRBV6-2/TRBV6-3
CDR3nt: TGTGCCAGCAGTTACGACGGGGAGAATTCACCCCTCCACTTT
CDR3aa: CASSYDGENSPLHF

d_gene: -
j_gene: TRBJ1-2
abundance: -
v_gene: TRBV6-5
CDR3nt: TGTGCCAGCAGTCGTACGGACAGCTATGGCTACACCTTC
CDR3aa: CASSRTDSYGYTF

d_gene: -
j_gene: TRBJ1-1
abundance: -
v_gene: TRBV27
CDR3nt: TGTGCCAGCAGGGTTACAAGGAACACTGAAGCTTTCTTT
CDR3aa: CASRVTRNTEAFF